The source of this TCR beta chain is a study of identifying expanded T cells in peripheral blood. The method was immunoSEQ multiplex PCR; TCRdb's version includes in-frame clones alone and lacks a portion of them. This sample carries about 90,000 clones, around 86% of them seen once, and the ten largest clones take roughly 5.5%. For this clone: What it binds is not known.

The CDR3 loop spans 14 amino acids. The V and J ends lost 2 bases and 1 base respectively, with 10 bases between them. CDR1 and CDR2 from the germline V gene are GTSNPN and SVGIG (reference sequence). Healthy donors had no documented immune events, such as infections, while sampled. Findings and caveats of the study: Across healthy donors, higher total template counts meant significantly greater approximately two-week count variance. Differentially abundant clones: roughly 1.2 between replicates, about 16 at about 13 days, 19 to 20 at four.

The rearrangement uses TRBV30 and TRBJ2-3, with a weak D call TRBD2 (6 bases). What was sequenced was blood. The TCR sequence derives from a person between 18 and 75 years old in good health. In DNA, the CDR3 is TGTGCCTGGAGTCATGGCGGGGGCACAGATACGCAGTATTTT. Protein sequence: CAWSHGGGTDTQYF.